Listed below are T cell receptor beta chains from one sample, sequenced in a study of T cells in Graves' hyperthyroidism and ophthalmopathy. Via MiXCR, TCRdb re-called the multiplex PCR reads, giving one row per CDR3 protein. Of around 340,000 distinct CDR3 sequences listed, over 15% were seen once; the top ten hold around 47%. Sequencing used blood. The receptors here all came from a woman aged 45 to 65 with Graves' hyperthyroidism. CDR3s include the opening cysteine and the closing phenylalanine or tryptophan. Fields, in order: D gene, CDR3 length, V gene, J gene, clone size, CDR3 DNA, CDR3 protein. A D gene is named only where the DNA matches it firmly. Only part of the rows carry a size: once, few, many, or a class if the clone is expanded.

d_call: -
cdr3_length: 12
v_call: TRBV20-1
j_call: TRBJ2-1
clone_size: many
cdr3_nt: TGCAGTGCTAGCACGTTCGGCAATGAGCAGTTCTTC
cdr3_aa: CSASTFGNEQFF

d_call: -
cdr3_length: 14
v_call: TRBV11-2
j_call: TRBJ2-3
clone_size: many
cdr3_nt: TGTGCCAGCACTGCTAGCTGGGTCGGAGATACGCAGTATTTT
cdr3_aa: CASTASWVGDTQYF

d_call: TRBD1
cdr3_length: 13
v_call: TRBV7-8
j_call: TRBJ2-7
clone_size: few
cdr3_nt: TGTGCCAGCAGCCAGGACAGGACCTACGAGCAGTACTTC
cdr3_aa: CASSQDRTYEQYF

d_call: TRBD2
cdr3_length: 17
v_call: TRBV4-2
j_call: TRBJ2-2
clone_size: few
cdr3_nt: TGTGCCAGCAGCCAAGAAGGGAGCGGGATCGACACCGGGGAGCTGTTTTTT
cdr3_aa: CASSQEGSGIDTGELFF

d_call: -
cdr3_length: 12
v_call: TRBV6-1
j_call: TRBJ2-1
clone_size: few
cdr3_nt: TGTGCCAGCAGCCCGCCAGAAGGTGAGCAGTTCTTC
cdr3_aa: CASSPPEGEQFF

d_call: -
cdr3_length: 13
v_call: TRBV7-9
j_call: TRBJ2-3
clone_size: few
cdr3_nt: TGTGCCACCCGATTTGCGATCACAGATACGCAGTATTTT
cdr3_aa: CATRFAITDTQYF

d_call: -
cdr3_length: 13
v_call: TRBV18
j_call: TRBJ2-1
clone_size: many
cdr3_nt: TGTGCCAGCTCTCCGACTAGTTACAATGAGCAGTTCTTC
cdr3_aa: CASSPTSYNEQFF

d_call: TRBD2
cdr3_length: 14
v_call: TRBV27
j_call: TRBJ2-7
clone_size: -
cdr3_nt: TGTGCCAGCAGTTTACTTAGCGGGAGTAGCGAGCAGTACTTC
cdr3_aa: CASSLLSGSSEQYF

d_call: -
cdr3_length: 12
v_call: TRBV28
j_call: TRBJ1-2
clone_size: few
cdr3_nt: TGTGCCAGCAGTCCATACAACTATGGCTACGCCTTC
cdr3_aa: CASSPYNYGYAF

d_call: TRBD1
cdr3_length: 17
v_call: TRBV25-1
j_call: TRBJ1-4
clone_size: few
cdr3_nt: TGTGCCAGCAGTGACGGGACAGGGGGCGGCACTAATGAAAAACTGTTTTTT
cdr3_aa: CASSDGTGGGTNEKLFF

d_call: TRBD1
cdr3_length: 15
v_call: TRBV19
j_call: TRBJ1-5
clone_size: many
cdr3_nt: TGTGCCAGTAGCCCAGGACAGGGGGCTGGTCAGCCCCAGCATTTT
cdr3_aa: CASSPGQGAGQPQHF

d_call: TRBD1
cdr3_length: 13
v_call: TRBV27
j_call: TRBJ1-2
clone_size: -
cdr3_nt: TGTGCCAGCAGTTTTAAGGGGGCCTATGGCTACACCTTC
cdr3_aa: CASSFKGAYGYTF

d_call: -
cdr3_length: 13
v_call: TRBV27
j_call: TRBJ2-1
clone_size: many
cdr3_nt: TGTGCCAGCAGTGCCTTAGCGGACAATGAGCAGTTCTTC
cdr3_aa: CASSALADNEQFF

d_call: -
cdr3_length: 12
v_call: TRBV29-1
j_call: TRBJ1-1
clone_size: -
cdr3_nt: TGCAGCGCAGGACAGCACCAAGCCGAAGCTTTCTTT
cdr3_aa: CSAGQHQAEAFF